This note documents a single T cell receptor beta chain sequence. Its target is unknown. Donors in the study were healthy people who gave bone marrow. The data were obtained in a study of cytomegalovirus exposure and HLA in healthy donors. General observations from the study: HLA restriction was apparent for most CMV-associated TCR beta chains in a later analysis.

Amplification used 60 Vbeta primers and 13 Jbeta primers. Sequencing used immunoSEQ multiplex PCR; TCRdb keeps in-frame clones, though not all of them. The profile shows about 120,000 clones, 60% to 70% of them singletons. The CDR3 spans 18 residues. V lost 2 bases and J lost 1; bases outside the gene matches: 11. Germline V CDR1 and CDR2: MDHEN, SYDVKM. The sequenced material came from PBMCs. The TCR was taken from a woman aged 40 to 55 in good health and CMV-seropositive. The chain is built from TRBV28 and TRBJ2-3; TRBD2 matches 8 bases. CDR3 in amino acids: CASSLLGRGDTRTDTQYF. The DNA of the CDR3 is TGTGCCAGCAGTTTACTGGGGCGGGGGGACACACGCACAGATACGCAGTATTTT.